This T cell receptor beta chain appears in the sequencing data of a study of post-analysis software for immune sequencing data. Worth noting for this clonotype: Its cognate antigen is unknown.

Trimming shortened V by 5 bases and J by 0 bases, and 15 bases separated the two germline ends. Germline V gene data show CDR1 as DFQATT and CDR2 as SNEGSKA (reference sequence). The CDR3 is 15 residues long. Findings and limits, study-wide: When patients were compared with controls, a handful of TRBV segments were more frequent, TRBV5-6, TRBV5-1 and TRBV20-1 among them.

Built from TCR beta cDNA, the libraries had unique molecular identifiers in them. MiXCR, run by TCRdb on the PCR reads, gives a single entry per CDR3 protein. The table shows hundreds of thousands of distinct CDR3 sequences, with 30% occurring only once. The gene calls are TRBV20-1 and TRBJ2-3; D gene ambiguous. Sequencing input: blood. The TCR originated in a girl aged 10 to 17 with multiple sclerosis. The CDR3 here is CSAGSPASSTDTQYF. CDR3 coding DNA: TGCAGTGCTGGATCCCCGGCGTCTAGCACAGATACGCAGTATTTT.